This T cell receptor (beta chain) was documented in a study of T cells expressing NK-cell markers (TCRdb year 2020). Background on the whole study: About eight donors provided sorted CD3+CD56+NKG2C+, CD3+CD56+NKG2C- and CD3+CD56-NKG2C+ T-cell subsets, whose TCR beta-chain repertoires were profiled. Of the eight sequenced donors, seven were found to be HCMV-seropositive and one was found to be HCMV-seronegative. Libraries were sequenced as 2 x 150 bp reads on Illumina HiSeq 2000/2500, MiSeq or NextSeq. Randomly selected healthy volunteers, three men and five women, were used as the eight sequenced donors. General study outcomes and caveats: Whether the expanded NKG2C-expressing T cell clones were specific for HCMV antigens remained unclear. In six donors, the dominant CD3+CD56+NKG2C+ clonotypes ranked among the top 10 CD8+ clonotypes, making up roughly 1.0-7.0% of CD8+ T cells. Those dominant clonotypes were again the most abundant among CD3+CD56-NKG2C+ cells in a few donors, at about 28.3-65%.

The run used an Illumina HiSeq 2000. TCR beta cDNA libraries were prepared using 5'RACE template switching, which introduced a universal primer site and unique molecular identifiers. cDNA synthesis was primed from the TCR beta constant segment and was followed by two successive PCR amplification steps. From the authors' description of their analysis: MIGEC was used to demultiplex reads and group reads by UMI, and MiTCR was used to assemble and quantify clonotypes. To exclude erroneous sequences, any TCR cDNA sequence not supported by at least two reads was discarded. The tcR package was used for downstream repertoire analysis, and clonotypes were matched between fractions using CDR3 nucleotide sequence together with V segment. VDJmatch was used to annotate antigen specificity against VDJdb, with one amino acid substitution in CDR3 permitted. TCRdb reprocessed the reads into one record per CDR3 protein sequence, lacking DNA. For this entry, the V and J calls and clone size follow TCRdb and not the study's own pipeline. The table for this sample records about 550,000 distinct CDR3 sequences. Around 3.3% of the sample comes from the top ten.

A commercial ELISA kit detecting HCMV-specific IgG in serum was used to determine HCMV serostatus. Peripheral blood mononuclear cells were isolated from blood by Ficoll density gradient centrifugation. The CDR3 starts with the cysteine, ends with the phenylalanine, and has 16 residues. The entry carries no DNA sequence. CDR1 and CDR2 (LNHDA, SQIVND) derive from the germline V gene (reference sequence). In regard to this clonotype: What this receptor recognizes is not known.

This sequence originates from a young man in good health. Donor details come from another sample of the same person, matched by shared clones. The sample consisted of blood T cells: a sorted CD56 or NKG2C T cell subset, CD4+ or CD8+ T cells, or bulk PBMC T cells (not recorded which). The V and J genes are TRBV19 and TRBJ2-3; with no DNA, the TCRdb D assignment of TRBD2 cannot be verified. CDR3 sequence: CASSLFFLAGPDTQYF.